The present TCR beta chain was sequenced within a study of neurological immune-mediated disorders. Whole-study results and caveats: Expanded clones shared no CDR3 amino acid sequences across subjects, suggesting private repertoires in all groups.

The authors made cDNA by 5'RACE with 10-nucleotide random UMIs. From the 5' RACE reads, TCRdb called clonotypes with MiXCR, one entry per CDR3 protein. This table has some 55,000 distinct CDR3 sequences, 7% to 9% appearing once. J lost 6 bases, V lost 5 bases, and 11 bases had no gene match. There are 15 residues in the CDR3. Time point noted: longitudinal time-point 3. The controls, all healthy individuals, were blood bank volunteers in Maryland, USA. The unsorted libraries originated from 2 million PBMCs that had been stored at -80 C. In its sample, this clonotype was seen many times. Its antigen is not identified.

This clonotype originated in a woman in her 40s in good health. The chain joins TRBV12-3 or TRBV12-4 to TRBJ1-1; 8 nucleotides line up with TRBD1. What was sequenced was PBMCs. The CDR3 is CASSPSTTGAAEAFF. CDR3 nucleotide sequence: TGTGCCAGCAGTCCTTCCACGACAGGGGCGGCTGAAGCTTTCTTT.